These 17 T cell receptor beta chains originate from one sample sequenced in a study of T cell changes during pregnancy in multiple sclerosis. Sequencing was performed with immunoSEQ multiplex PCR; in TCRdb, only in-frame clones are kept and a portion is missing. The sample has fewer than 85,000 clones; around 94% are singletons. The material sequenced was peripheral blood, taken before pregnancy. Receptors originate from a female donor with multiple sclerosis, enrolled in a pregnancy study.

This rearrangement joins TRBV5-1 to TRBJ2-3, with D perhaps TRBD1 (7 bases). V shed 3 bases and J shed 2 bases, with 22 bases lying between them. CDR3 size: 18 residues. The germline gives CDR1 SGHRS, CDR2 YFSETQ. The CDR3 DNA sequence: TGCGCCAGCAGCTATGCCCCAGGGGGGAATCATGTCACAGATACGCAGTATTTT. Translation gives CASSYAPGGNHVTDTQYF.

CDR3 amino acids: CASRRGTVTQPQHF. In DNA form, the CDR3 reads TGTGCCAGCAGACGGGGGACAGTAACTCAGCCCCAGCATTTT. The chain employs TRBV6-1 and TRBJ1-5; 7 bases are a match to TRBD1. J was trimmed by 6 bases and V by 6 bases; bases with no gene match: 8. The CDR3 consists of 14 residues. In germline, CDR1 is MNHNS, CDR2 SASEGT.

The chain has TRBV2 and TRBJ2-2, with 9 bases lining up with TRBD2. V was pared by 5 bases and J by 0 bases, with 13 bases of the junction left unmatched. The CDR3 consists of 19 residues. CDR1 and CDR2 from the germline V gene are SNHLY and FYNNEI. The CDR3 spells CASSPPPAGGRANTGELFF. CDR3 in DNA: TGTGCCAGCAGTCCCCCGCCAGCGGGAGGCCGAGCGAACACCGGGGAGCTGTTTTTT.

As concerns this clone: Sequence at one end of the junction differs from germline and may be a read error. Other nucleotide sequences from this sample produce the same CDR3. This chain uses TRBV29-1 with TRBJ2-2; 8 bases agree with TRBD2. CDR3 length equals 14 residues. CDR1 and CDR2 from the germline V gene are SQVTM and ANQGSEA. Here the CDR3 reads CSVPAGGTTGELFF. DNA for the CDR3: TGCAGCGTTCCGGCGGGAGGTACCACCGGGGAGTTGTTTTTT.

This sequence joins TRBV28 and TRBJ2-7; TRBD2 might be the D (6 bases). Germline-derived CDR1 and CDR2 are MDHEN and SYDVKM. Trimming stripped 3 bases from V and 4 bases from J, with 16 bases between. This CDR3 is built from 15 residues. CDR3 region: CASSFGGMRAYEQYF. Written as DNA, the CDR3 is TGTGCCAGCAGTTTCGGCGGGATGAGGGCGTACGAGCAGTACTTC.

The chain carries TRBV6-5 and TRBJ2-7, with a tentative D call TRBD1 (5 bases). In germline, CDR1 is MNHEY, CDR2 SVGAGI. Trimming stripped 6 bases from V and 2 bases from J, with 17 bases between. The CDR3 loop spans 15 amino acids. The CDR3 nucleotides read TGTGCCAGCAGGTACGCCGAGGACACAGCCTACGAGCAGTACTTC. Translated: CASRYAEDTAYEQYF.

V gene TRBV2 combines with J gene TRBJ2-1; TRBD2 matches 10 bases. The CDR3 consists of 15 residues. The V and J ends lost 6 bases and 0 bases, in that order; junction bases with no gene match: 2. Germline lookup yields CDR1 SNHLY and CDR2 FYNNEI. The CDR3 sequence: CASRLAGSSYNEQFF. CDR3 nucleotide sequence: TGTGCCAGCAGACTAGCGGGAAGCTCCTACAATGAGCAGTTCTTC.

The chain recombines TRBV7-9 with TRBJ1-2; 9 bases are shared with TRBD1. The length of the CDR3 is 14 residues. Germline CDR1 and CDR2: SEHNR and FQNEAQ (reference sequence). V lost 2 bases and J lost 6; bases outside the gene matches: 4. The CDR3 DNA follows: TGTGCCAGCAGCTTAACAGGGGGCGCGAATGGCTACACCTTC. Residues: CASSLTGGANGYTF.

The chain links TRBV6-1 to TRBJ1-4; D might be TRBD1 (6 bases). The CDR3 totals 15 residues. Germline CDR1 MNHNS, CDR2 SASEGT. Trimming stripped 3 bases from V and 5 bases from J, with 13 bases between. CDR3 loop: CASSDPLDRNEKLFF. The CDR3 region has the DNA TGTGCCAGCAGTGATCCTCTGGACAGAAATGAAAAACTGTTTTTT.

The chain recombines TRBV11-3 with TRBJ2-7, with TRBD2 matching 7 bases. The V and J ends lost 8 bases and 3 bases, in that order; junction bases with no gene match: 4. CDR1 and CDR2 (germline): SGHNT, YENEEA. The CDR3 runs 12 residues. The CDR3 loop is CASRGGNYEQYF. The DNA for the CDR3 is TGTGCCAGCCGCGGGGGAAACTACGAGCAGTACTTC. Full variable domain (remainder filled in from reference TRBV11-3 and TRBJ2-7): EAGVVQSPRYKIIEKKQPVAFWCNPISGHNTLYWYLQNLGQGPELLIRYENEEAVDDSQLPKDRFSAERLKGVDSTLKIQPAELGDSAVYLCASRGGNYEQYFGPGTRLTVT.

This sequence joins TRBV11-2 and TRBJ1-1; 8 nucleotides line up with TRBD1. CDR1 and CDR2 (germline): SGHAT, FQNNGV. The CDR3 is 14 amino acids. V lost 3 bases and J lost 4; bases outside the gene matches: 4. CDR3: CASSLVQGVTEAFF. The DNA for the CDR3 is TGTGCCAGCAGCTTGGTACAGGGGGTCACTGAAGCTTTCTTT.

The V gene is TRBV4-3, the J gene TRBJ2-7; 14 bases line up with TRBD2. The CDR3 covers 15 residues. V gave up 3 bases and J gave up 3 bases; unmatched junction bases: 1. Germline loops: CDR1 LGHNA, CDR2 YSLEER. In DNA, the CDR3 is TGCGCCAGCAGCCAGGGACTAGCGGGAGTCTACGAGCAGTACTTC. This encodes CASSQGLAGVYEQYF.

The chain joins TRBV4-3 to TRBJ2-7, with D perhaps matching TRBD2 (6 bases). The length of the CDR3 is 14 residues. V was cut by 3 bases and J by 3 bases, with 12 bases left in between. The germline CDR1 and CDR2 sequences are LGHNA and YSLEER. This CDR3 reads CASSQARRGYEQYF. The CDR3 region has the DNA TGCGCCAGCAGCCAGGCCCGGAGGGGCTACGAGCAGTACTTC.

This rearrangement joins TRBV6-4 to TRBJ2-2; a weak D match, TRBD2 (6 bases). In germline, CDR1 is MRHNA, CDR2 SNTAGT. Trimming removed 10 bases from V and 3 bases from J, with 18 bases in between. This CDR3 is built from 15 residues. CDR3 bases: TGTGCCACGATCTGGGGGGAGAGGGACACCGGGGAGCTGTTTTTT. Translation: CATIWGERDTGELFF.

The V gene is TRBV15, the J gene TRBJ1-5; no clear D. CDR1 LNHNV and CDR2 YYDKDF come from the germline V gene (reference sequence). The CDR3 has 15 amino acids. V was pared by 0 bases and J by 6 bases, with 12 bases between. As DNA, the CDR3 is TGTGCCACCAGCAGAGAGTTTGCGGGCGGTCAGCCCCAGCATTTT. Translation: CATSREFAGGQPQHF.

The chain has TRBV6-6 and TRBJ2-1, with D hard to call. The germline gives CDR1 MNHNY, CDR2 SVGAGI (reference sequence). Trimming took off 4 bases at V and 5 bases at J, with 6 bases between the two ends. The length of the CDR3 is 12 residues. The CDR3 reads CASSSVNNEQFF. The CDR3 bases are TGTGCCAGCAGTTCGGTTAACAATGAGCAGTTCTTC.

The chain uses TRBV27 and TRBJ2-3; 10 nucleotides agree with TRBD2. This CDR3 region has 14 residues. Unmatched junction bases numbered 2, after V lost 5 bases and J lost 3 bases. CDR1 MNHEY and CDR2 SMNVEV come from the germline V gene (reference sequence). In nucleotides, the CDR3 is TGTGCCAGCAGTATACTAGCGGGAACAGATACGCAGTATTTT. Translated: CASSILAGTDTQYF.